Sequencing of this T cell receptor (beta chain) was carried out in a study of blood T cell repertoires in COVID-19. The wider study: Italy, Spain and the United States were the sources of the convalescent and acute COVID-19 samples. The cDNA or gDNA used as material had been derived from T cells, B-cell-depleted T cells, or PBMCs.

The CDR3 covers 14 residues. Looked up from germline, CDR1 is GTSNPN and CDR2 is SVGIG (reference sequence). Some clones are missing from TCRdb's copy, which holds only in-frame ones; the method was immunoSEQ multiplex PCR. The data show about 43,000 clones, with 87% seen just once and approximately 15% held by the top ten. The sequencing input was peripheral blood. The TCR comes from a man aged 60 to 69 with active COVID-19. The V and J genes are TRBV30 and TRBJ1-6; 7 nucleotides agree with TRBD1. CDR3 nucleotide sequence: TGTGCTAAGTGGCCAGGGGGATTTTCAGCACCCCTCCACTTT. Amino acids: CAKWPGGFSAPLHF.